Sequencing of this T cell receptor beta chain was carried out in a study of response to subunit inactivated influenza vaccine. This clonotype was observed many times. The antigen remains unidentified. The junction had 12 bases not matched to a gene; V was cut back by 2 bases and J by 4 bases. The germline V gene encodes CDR1 SGHAT and CDR2 FQNNGV. This CDR3 is built from 18 residues. Overall study results and limits: Researchers suggested that each seasonal influenza vaccination recruits few new T cells.

TCRdb passed the RT-PCR reads through MiXCR, listing each CDR3 protein once. The sample records around 200,000 distinct CDR3 sequences, around 9% being singletons. This specimen was non-naive T cells sorted from PBMCs, taken on the day of vaccination. This TCR was recovered from a man aged 50-60 years who received an inactivated influenza vaccine. V is TRBV11-2 and J is TRBJ2-2, with 8 positions matching TRBD2. The CDR3 region has the DNA TGTGCCAGCAGCTTAATCGTCGGGGGGGCAGGCTCCACCGGGGAGCTGTTTTTT. It yields the protein CASSLIVGGAGSTGELFF.